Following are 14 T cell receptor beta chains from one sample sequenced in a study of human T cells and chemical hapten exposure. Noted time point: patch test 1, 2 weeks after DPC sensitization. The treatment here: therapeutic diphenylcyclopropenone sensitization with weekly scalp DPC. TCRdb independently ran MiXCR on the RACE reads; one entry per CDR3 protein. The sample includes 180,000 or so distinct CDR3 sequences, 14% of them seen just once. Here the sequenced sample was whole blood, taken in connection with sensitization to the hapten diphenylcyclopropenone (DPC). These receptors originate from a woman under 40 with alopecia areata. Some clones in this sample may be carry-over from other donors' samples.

CDR3 nucleotides: TGTGCCAGCAGCCAAGTCGTTTCGGGATACGAGCAGTACTTC. Its translation: CASSQVVSGYEQYF. The rearrangement uses TRBV3-1 and TRBJ2-7; perhaps TRBD2 as D (5 bases). This CDR3 region has 14 residues. Trimming cost V 1 base and J 4 bases, with 11 bases left between them. Germline V gives CDR1 LGHDT, CDR2 YNNKEL (reference sequence).

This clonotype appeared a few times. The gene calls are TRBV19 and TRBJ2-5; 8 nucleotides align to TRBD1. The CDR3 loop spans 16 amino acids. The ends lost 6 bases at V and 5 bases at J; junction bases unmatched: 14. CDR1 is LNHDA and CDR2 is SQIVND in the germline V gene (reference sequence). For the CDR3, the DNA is TGTGCCAGTAGCGTCGGACAGGGCTTATATTACGAGACCCAGTACTTC. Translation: CASSVGQGLYYETQYF.

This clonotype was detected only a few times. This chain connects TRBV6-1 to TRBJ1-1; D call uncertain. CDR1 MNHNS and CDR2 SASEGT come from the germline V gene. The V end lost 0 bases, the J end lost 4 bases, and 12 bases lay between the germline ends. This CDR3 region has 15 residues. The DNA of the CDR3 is TGTGCCAGCAGTGAAGCGAGGATAATAGGCACTGAAGCTTTCTTT. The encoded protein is CASSEARIIGTEAFF.

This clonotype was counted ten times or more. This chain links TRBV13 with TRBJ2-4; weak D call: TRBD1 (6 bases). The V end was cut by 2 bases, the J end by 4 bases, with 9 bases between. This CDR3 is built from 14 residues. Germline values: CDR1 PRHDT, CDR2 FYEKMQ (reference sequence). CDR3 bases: TGTGCCAGCAGCTTAAAACAGGGAAAAAACATTCAGTACTTC. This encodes CASSLKQGKNIQYF.

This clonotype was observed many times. The CDR3 sequence is CASSLGLAEAYTQYF. For the CDR3, the DNA is TGTGCCAGCAGCTTGGGACTAGCGGAGGCCTATACGCAGTATTTT. This chain uses TRBV7-2 with TRBJ2-3; 11 bases align to TRBD2. The CDR3 spans 15 residues. V trimming: 3 bases; J trimming: 7 bases; junction bases outside the gene matches: 6. CDR1 SGHTA and CDR2 FQGNSA come from the germline V gene. The full variable domain, in which reference TRBV7-2 and TRBJ2-3 provide the parts outside the CDR3, is GAGVSQSPSNKVTEKGKDVELRCDPISGHTALYWYRQSLGQGLEFLIYFQGNSAPDKSGLPSDRFSAERTGGSVSTLTIQRTQQEDSAVYLCASSLGLAEAYTQYFGPGTRLTVL.

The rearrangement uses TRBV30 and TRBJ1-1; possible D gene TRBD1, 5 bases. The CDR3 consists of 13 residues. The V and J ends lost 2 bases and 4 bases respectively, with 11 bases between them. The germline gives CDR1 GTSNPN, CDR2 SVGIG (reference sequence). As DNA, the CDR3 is TGTGCCTGGAGTCGGGGGGAGGTCACTGAAGCTTTCTTT. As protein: CAWSRGEVTEAFF.

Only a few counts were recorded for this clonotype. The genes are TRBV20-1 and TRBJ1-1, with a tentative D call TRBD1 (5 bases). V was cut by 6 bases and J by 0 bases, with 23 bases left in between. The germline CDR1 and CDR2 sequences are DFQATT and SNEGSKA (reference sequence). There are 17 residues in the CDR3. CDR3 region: CSANALGVGALNTEAFF. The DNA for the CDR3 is TGCAGTGCCAACGCGCTGGGCGTCGGGGCTTTGAACACTGAAGCTTTCTTT.

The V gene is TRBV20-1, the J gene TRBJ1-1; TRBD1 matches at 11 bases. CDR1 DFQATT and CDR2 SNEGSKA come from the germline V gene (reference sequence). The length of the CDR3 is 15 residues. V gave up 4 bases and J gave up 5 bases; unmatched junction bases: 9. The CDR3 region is CSAKDRGLGRTEAFF. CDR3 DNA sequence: TGCAGTGCTAAGGACAGGGGGCTAGGTCGGACTGAAGCTTTCTTT.

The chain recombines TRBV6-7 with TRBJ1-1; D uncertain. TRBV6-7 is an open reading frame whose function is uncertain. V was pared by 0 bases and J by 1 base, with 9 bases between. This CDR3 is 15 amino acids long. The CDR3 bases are TGTGCCAGCAGTTACTCCCGAGGGCCGAACACTGAAGCTTTCTTT. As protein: CASSYSRGPNTEAFF.

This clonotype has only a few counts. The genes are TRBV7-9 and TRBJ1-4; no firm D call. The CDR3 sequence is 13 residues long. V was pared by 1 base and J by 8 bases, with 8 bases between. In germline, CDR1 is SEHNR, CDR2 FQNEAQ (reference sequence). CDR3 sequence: CASSLVDGEKLFF. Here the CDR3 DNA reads TGTGCCAGCAGCTTAGTGGACGGCGAAAAACTGTTTTTT.

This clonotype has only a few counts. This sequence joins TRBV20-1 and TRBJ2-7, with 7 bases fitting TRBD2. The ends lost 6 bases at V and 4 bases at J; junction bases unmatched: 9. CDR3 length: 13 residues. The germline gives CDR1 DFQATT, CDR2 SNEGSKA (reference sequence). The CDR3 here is CSAVREASYEQYF. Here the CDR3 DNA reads TGCAGTGCAGTACGGGAGGCTTCGTACGAGCAGTACTTC.

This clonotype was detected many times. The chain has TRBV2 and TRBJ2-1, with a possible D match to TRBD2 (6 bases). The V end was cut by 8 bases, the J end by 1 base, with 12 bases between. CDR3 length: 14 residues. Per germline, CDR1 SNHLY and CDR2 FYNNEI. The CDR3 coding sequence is TGTGCCAGCCACGGGAGAGGGTCCTACAATGAGCAGTTCTTC. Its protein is CASHGRGSYNEQFF.

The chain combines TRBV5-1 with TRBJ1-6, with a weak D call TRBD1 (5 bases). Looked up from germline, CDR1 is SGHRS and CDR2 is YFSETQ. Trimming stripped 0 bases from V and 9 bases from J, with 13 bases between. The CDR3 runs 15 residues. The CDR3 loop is CASSLDQGRGSPLHF. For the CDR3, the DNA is TGCGCCAGCAGCTTGGACCAGGGTAGGGGTTCACCCCTCCACTTT.

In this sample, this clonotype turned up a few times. The DNA of the CDR3 is TGTGCCAGCAGTGGGACTAGCGGCCTTAACAATGAGCAGTTCTTC. Translating it yields CASSGTSGLNNEQFF. The chain carries TRBV28 and TRBJ2-1, with 11 bases aligning to TRBD2. The CDR3 loop spans 15 amino acids. The germline CDR1 and CDR2 sequences are MDHEN and SYDVKM. V gave up 5 bases and J gave up 5 bases; unmatched junction bases: 5.